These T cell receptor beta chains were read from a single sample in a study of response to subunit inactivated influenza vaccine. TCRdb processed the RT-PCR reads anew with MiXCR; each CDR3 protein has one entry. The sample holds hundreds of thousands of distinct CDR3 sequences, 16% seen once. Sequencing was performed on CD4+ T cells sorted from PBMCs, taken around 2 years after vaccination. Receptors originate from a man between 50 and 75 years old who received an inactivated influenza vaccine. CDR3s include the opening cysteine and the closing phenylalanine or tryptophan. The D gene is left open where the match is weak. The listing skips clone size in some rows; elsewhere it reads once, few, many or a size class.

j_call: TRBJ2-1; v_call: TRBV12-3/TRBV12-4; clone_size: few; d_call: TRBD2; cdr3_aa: CASSFIAGGRQAYNEQFF
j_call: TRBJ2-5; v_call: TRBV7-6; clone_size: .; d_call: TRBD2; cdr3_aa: CASSRAGSGETQYF
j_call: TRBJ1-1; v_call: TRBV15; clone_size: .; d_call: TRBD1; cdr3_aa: CATSRDGGGFPGQGAFF
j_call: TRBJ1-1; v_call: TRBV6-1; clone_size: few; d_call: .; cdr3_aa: CASSEAVEAFF
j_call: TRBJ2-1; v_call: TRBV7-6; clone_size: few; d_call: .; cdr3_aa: CASSSGQGGYNEQFF
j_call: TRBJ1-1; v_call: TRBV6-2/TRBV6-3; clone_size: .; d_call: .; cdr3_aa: CASSYRVMNTEAFF
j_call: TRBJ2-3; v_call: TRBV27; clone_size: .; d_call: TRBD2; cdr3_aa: CASSLSTSGSWTDTQYF
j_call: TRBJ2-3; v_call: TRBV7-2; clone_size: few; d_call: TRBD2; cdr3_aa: CASSFTSGSLTDTQYF
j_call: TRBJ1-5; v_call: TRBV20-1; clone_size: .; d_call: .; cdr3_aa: CSASTRANQPQHF
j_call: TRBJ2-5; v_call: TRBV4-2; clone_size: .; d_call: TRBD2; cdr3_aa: CASSQGTSGGASETQYF